A selection of T cell receptor beta chains follows, all from one sample in a study of shared clonotypes between healthy human individuals. Clones were read by immunoSEQ multiplex PCR, and TCRdb kept only the in-frame ones, dropping some. The table includes roughly 2,000,000 clones, about 95% detected once. The source material was naive CD8+ T cells sorted from blood. The origin of the receptors is a man younger than 35 in good health. Both conserved end residues are part of each CDR3. Fields, in order: D gene, clone size, J gene, V gene, CDR3 DNA, CDR3 protein. The D gene is left open where the match is weak. Clone sizes are given selectively: once, few, many, or a class where the clone is expanded.

NA,NA,TRBJ2-1,TRBV18,TGTGCCAGCTCACTGACCGCGGAGTTCGTTGACAGTAGTTGGCAGTTCTTC,CASSLTAEFVDSSWQFF
NA,NA,TRBJ1-1,TRBV27,TGTGCCAGCAGTTTAATCGGGGGGCGCCGAACTGAAGCTTTCTTT,CASSLIGGRRTEAFF
TRBD2,once,TRBJ2-7,TRBV5-8,TGTGCCAGCAGCTTGGATAGCGGGTCCTACGAGCAGTACTTC,CASSLDSGSYEQYF
TRBD2,NA,TRBJ2-2,TRBV2,TGTGCCAGCAGTGAGCGGCTAGCGGGGGGCCGGGACACCGGGGAGCTGTTTTTT,CASSERLAGGRDTGELFF
NA,NA,TRBJ1-5,TRBV19,TGTGCCAGTAGGGACGGGGGTCAGCCCCAGCATTTT,CASRDGGQPQHF
NA,NA,TRBJ2-7,TRBV19,TGTGCCAGTAGTCCTTTCGGCGGATACGAGCAGTACTTC,CASSPFGGYEQYF
NA,few,TRBJ1-2,TRBV7-9,TGTGCCAGCAGCTCGGAGAACAGAGCTAACTATGGCTACACCTTC,CASSSENRANYGYTF
NA,NA,TRBJ1-3,TRBV7-9,TGTGCCAGCAGCCCCAGGGGAACTTACTCTGGAAACACCATATATTTT,CASSPRGTYSGNTIYF
TRBD2,NA,TRBJ2-1,TRBV2,TGTGCCAGCAGTCAGCCGGGACTAGCGGGGGCCTCCTACAATGAGCAGTTCTTC,CASSQPGLAGASYNEQFF
NA,NA,TRBJ1-1,TRBV27,TGTGCCAGCAGTCCCCATGGATACGCTGAAGCTTTCTTT,CASSPHGYAEAFF
TRBD1,NA,TRBJ1-1,TRBV7-9,TGTGCCAGCAGCTCGGGGGACAGGGCCACTGAAGCTTTCTTT,CASSSGDRATEAFF
TRBD1,NA,TRBJ2-7,TRBV6-1,TGTGCCAGCAGTGAATGGGGACAGGGGGCGTACGAGCAGTACTTC,CASSEWGQGAYEQYF
NA,NA,TRBJ2-6,TRBV19,TGTGCCAGTAGTATAGTTGGAGGTGGGGCCAACGTCCTGACTTTC,CASSIVGGGANVLTF
NA,NA,TRBJ2-1,TRBV5-4,TGTGCCACCCATCCTACACCGAACTCCTACAATGAGCAGTTCTTC,CATHPTPNSYNEQFF
NA,NA,TRBJ2-3,TRBV5-1,TGCGCCAGCAGCATCAGGGGAACTAGCACAGATACGCAGTATTTT,CASSIRGTSTDTQYF
TRBD1,NA,TRBJ1-2,TRBV11-2,TGTGCCAGCAGCTTAGGACAGGGGATCTATGGCTACACCTTC,CASSLGQGIYGYTF
NA,NA,TRBJ1-5,TRBV19,TGTGCCAGTAGTCCGGACGATGGACCCCTATGGTCCCAGCATTTT,CASSPDDGPLWSQHF
NA,NA,TRBJ2-5,TRBV7-9,TGTGCCAGCAGCCCCCCAATAGGAGAGACCCAGTACTTC,CASSPPIGETQYF
NA,NA,TRBJ1-1,TRBV7-9,TGTGCCAGCAGCTTAGAGGGCAGCTCGAACACTGAAGCTTTCTTT,CASSLEGSSNTEAFF
NA,NA,TRBJ1-2,TRBV6-4,TGTGCCAGCAGTGACTGGGGCTGGCGGGGAATCGGCTATGGCTACACCTTC,CASSDWGWRGIGYGYTF
NA,NA,TRBJ1-5,TRBV30,TGTGCCTGGAGCGTGGGGGCCCCGGGGCAGCCCCAGCATTTT,CAWSVGAPGQPQHF
TRBD2,NA,TRBJ2-3,TRBV6-5,TGTGCCAGCAGTTACGAGACTAGCGGGGGGACAGATACGCAGTATTTT,CASSYETSGGTDTQYF
TRBD2,NA,TRBJ2-3,TRBV27,TGTGCCAGCAGTTCCGGGACTAGCGGTCGGGATACGCAGTATTTT,CASSSGTSGRDTQYF
TRBD1,once,TRBJ1-5,TRBV27,TGTGCCAGCAGTTTTCAGGGGGCAGGTGGCAATCAGCCCCAGCATTTT,CASSFQGAGGNQPQHF
TRBD1,NA,TRBJ2-7,TRBV5-8,TGTGCCAGCAGCTTATCGACAGGGGGCTACGAGCAGTACTTC,CASSLSTGGYEQYF
NA,NA,TRBJ1-5,TRBV7-2,TGTGCCAGCAGCTGGCACAGAGGGGGCAATCAGCCCCAGCATTTT,CASSWHRGGNQPQHF
NA,NA,TRBJ2-1,TRBV5-8,TGTGCCAGCAGCGCAGAAGGGGCCTACAATGAGCAGTTCTTC,CASSAEGAYNEQFF
TRBD1,NA,TRBJ1-1,TRBV6-5,TGTGCCAGCAGCCAAGACAGGGAAGAAGCTTTCTTT,CASSQDREEAFF
NA,NA,TRBJ1-2,TRBV28,TGTGCCAGCAGTCTAGACGGGGCGAGCTATGGCTACACCTTC,CASSLDGASYGYTF
TRBD1,NA,TRBJ1-1,TRBV30,TGTGCCTGGAGTGCTGGACAGGGACGGTGGACTGAAGCTTTCTTT,CAWSAGQGRWTEAFF
NA,NA,TRBJ2-5,TRBV5-8,TGTGCCAGCAGCTCGGGTCTCGGGGAGACCCAGTACTTC,CASSSGLGETQYF
TRBD2,NA,TRBJ2-3,TRBV7-9,TGTGCCAGCAGCGTCACAGCGGGAACAGATACGCAGTATTTT,CASSVTAGTDTQYF
TRBD1,NA,TRBJ1-4,TRBV5-7,TGTGCCAGCAGCTTGGGGGACAGGGGGCTCAATGAAAAACTGTTTTTT,CASSLGDRGLNEKLFF
NA,NA,TRBJ1-1,TRBV6-5,TGTGCCAGCAGTTACTCCGCGGATCACACTGAAGCTTTCTTT,CASSYSADHTEAFF
NA,NA,TRBJ1-3,TRBV7-2,TGTGCCAGCAGCTTCTACGGAGGCTTTGGAAACACCATATATTTT,CASSFYGGFGNTIYF
NA,NA,TRBJ1-5,TRBV4-3,TGCGCCAGCAGCCAAACCTACGGGGGCAATCAGCCCCAGCATTTT,CASSQTYGGNQPQHF
NA,NA,TRBJ2-3,TRBV5-6,TGTGCCAGCAGCTTGGCGGGGGACATCGATACGCAGTATTTT,CASSLAGDIDTQYF
NA,few,TRBJ2-5,TRBV29-1,TGCAGCGGTGGGGACCTTCTTGAGACCCAGTACTTC,CSGGDLLETQYF
TRBD1,NA,TRBJ2-5,TRBV5-1,TGCGCCAGCAGTCCGGGACAGGGGATGGAGACCCAGTACTTC,CASSPGQGMETQYF
NA,NA,TRBJ2-7,TRBV12-5,TGTGCTAGTGGTTCTGGTACAGTGTCTCCATCCTACGAGCAGTACTTC,CASGSGTVSPSYEQYF